What follows describes a single T cell receptor (beta chain). Its antigen is undetermined. The record originates from a study of cytomegalovirus exposure and HLA in healthy donors. Using immunoSEQ multiplex PCR, the repertoire was profiled, and TCRdb retains in-frame clones only, with some absent. The repertoire holds 200,000 or so clones, with about 79% as singletons. The donors were part of the validation cohort of some 120 subjects. That cohort was separate from the first cohort, which comprised 666 subjects. Germline V CDR1 and CDR2: SGHRS, YFSETQ. V shed 0 bases and J 8 bases; nucleotides not matched to a gene: 8. This CDR3 is built from 15 residues. Study conclusions and caveats: The dataset shows that most TCR sequences were rare, while some public TCRs occurred in many donors.

The chain has TRBV5-1 and TRBJ2-1; 7 nucleotides line up with TRBD2. The specimen was PBMCs. The source of this sequence is a young woman in good health and CMV-seropositive. CDR3 DNA sequence: TGCGCCAGCAGCTTGGTGGACGGGAGGCGGGATGAGCAGTTCTTC. Translation gives CASSLVDGRRDEQFF.